The following is a TCR beta chain sequence with its context. The antigen this receptor binds is unknown. Relative to the germline gene, one junction end is altered; a read error may explain this. The sample's time point label, in plain terms: persistent/refractory GD, antithyroid drugs over 5 years with positive TRAb. For both TCR sequencing and RNA sequencing, RNA was extracted from PBMCs using TRIzol. Graves' disease was diagnosed according to American Thyroid Association guidelines. The patients came from an endocrinology department in Xi'an, China. Each patient gave about 9.1 milliliters of peripheral blood, collected in an EDTA anticoagulant tube. Ficoll Paque Plus density gradient separation was used to isolate PBMCs, and no further T cell sorting was done. RNA quality was checked with an Agilent 2100 Bioanalyzer and agarose gel, and concentration with a NanoDrop 2000. This sample was taken from a study of regulatory T cells in long-lasting Graves disease (dated by TCRdb to the early 2020s). At the level of the whole study: Persistent Graves' disease meant more than 5 years of antithyroid drug treatment with TSH receptor autoantibodies that stayed positive. Antithyroid drugs had been taken for approximately 10 years on average by persistent Graves' disease patients in the clinical cohort. Peripheral blood TCR sequencing and RNA sequencing compared persistent Graves' disease patients with newly diagnosed Graves' disease patients. TCR sequencing covered 13 persistent and about 20 newly diagnosed Graves' disease patients, around 33 samples in total. The study was registered as a clinical trial and conducted in China.

Receptor libraries were prepared by multiplex PCR. The sequencer listed for this sample is Illumina HiSeq 4000. CDR3 regions were amplified by Arm-PCR with iRepertoire HTBI primers to construct TCR beta libraries. PCR products were gel purified before sequencing. The authors' analysis ran thus. Gene usage analysis of CDR3 amino acid clonotypes relied on the approximately 62 TRBV and about 15 TRBJ segments identified across samples. COPE and FqMerger were used to merge filtered high-quality paired reads into contigs. BLAST was used to align contigs to IMGT TRBV, TRBD and TRBJ reference genes, with CDR3 defined following IMGT. Any clonotype with a frequency above 0.1% was classified as a highly expanded clone. Shannon entropy was used to measure repertoire diversity, and the Gini coefficient was used to measure V-J evenness. A clonotype found in more than one individual was treated as public. TCRdb reprocessed the public reads (quality trimming at Q25 with fastp, clone calling with MiXCR) and kept in-frame beta chains. Each CDR3 protein gets just one entry, which takes the most common genes and DNA from the rows behind it. Here the V and J calls rest on TCRdb's processing, not on the authors' analysis. The sample table lists about 430,000 distinct CDR3 sequences, roughly 23% of them with a count of one. The ten largest account for around an eighth of the sample.

The CDR3 holds 13 amino acids from the cysteine to the phenylalanine. CDR3 DNA is the only sequence kept; it has 39 bases, read in frame from the first base. CDR1 and CDR2 are read off the germline V gene (reference sequence) as GTSNPN and SVGIG. Results and caveats for the whole study, not just this receptor: Peripheral blood alone was examined, since thyroid tissue, which constituted the primary lesion, could not be accessed. More public clonotypes were shared among persistent patients (roughly 3,000) than among newly diagnosed patients (roughly 960). Preferential use of TRBV28, TRBJ1-2 and TRBJ2-5 was observed in persistent disease, whereas TRBV20-1 and TRBJ2-1 were favored in newly diagnosed disease. The authors acknowledged the small sample size as a limitation that may reduce accuracy. Only the TCR beta chain was sequenced and analyzed. Compared with newly diagnosed patients, persistent Graves' disease patients had lower TCR Shannon entropy and fewer highly expanded clones, which suggests clonal expansion.

The origin of this receptor is a female donor with Graves disease. The sequence joins TRBV30 to TRBJ2-7, with 7 junctional bases fitting TRBD2. The sequencing here drew on peripheral blood mononuclear cells (PBMCs), taken when the disease was refractory, from a patient treated with antithyroid drugs. The nucleotides read TGCGCCTGGAGCCATGGGGGAGGGGTGGAGCAGTACTTC. Its translation reads: CAWSHGGGVEQYF.